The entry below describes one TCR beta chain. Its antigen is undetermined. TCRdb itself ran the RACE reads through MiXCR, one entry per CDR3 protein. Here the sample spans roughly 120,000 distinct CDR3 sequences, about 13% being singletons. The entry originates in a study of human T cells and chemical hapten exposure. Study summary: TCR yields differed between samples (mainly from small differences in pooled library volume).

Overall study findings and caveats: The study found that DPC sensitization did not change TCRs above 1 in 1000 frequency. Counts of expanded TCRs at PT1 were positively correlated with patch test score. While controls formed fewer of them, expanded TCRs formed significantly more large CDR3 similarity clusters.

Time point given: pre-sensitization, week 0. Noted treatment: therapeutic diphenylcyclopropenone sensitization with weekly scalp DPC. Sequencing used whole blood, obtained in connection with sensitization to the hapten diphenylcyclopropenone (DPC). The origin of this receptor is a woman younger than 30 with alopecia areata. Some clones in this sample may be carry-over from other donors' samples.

The CDR3 reads CASSAWTTGDPGELFF. In DNA form, the CDR3 reads TGTGCCAGCAGCGCATGGACGACAGGGGACCCCGGGGAGCTGTTTTTT. The chain employs TRBV7-8 and TRBJ2-2, with 8 positions matching TRBD1. CDR1 and CDR2 from the germline V gene are SGHVS and FQNEAQ. The CDR3 consists of 16 residues. Trimming removed 5 bases from V and 6 bases from J; junction bases left unmatched: 11.